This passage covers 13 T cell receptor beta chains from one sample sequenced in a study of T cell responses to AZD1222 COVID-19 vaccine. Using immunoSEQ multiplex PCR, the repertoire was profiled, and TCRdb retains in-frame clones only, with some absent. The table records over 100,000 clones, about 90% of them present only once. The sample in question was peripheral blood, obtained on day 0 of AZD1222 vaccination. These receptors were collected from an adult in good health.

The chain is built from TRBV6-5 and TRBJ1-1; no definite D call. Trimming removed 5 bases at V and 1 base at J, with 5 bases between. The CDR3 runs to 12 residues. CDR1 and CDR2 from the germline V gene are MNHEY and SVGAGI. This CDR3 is CASSRQNTEAFF. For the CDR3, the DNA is TGTGCCAGCAGTCGACAGAACACTGAAGCTTTCTTT.

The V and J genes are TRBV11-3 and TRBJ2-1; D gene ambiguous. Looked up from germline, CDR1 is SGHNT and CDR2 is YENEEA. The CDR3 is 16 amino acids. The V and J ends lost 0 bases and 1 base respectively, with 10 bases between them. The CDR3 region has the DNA TGTGCCAGCAGCTTAGATTCGGGTCAGTCCTACAATGAGCAGTTCTTC. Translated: CASSLDSGQSYNEQFF.

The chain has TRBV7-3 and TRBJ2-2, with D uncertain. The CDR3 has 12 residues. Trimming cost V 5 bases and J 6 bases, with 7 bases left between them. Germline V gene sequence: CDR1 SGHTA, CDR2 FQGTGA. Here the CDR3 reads CASSPQAGELFF. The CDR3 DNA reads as TGTGCCAGCAGCCCCCAGGCCGGGGAGCTGTTTTTT.

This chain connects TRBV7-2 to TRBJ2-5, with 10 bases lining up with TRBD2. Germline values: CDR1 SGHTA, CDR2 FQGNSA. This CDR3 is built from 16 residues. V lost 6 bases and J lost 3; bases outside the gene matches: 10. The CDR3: CASRGSRTSGEETQYF. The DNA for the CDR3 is TGTGCCAGCAGGGGTTCCAGGACTAGCGGAGAAGAGACCCAGTACTTC.

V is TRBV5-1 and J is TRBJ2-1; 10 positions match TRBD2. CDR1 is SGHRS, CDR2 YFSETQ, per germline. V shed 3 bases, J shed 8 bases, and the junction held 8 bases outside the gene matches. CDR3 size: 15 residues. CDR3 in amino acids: CASSSLAGYPHEQFF. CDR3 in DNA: TGCGCCAGCAGCTCACTAGCGGGATACCCGCATGAGCAGTTCTTC.

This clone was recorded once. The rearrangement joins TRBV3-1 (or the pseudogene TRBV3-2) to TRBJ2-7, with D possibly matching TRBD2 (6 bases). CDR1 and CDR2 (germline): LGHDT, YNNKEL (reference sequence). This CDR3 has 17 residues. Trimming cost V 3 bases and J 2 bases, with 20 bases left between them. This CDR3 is CASSQLRRDLGAYEQYV. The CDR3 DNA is TGTGCCAGCAGCCAGCTAAGGCGGGATTTAGGGGCCTACGAGCAGTACGTC.

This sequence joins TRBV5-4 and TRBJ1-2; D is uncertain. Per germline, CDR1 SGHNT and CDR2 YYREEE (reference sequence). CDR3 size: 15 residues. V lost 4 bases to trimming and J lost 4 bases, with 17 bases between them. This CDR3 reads CASSPGGQRGYGYTF. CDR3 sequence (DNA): TGTGCCAGCAGCCCGGGTGGCCAGCGAGGCTATGGCTACACCTTC.

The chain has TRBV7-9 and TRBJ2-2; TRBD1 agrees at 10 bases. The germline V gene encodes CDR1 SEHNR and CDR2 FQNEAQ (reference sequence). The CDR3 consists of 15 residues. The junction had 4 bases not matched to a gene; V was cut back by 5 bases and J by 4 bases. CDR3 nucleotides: TGTGCCAGCAGCCCTGGGACAGGGGTCACCGGGGAGCTGTTTTTT. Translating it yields CASSPGTGVTGELFF.

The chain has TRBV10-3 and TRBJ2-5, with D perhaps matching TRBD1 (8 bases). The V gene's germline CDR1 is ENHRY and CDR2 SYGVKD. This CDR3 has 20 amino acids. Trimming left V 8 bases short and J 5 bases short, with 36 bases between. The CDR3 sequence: CAIGGYGGTLGQGYQETQYF. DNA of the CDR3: TGTGCCATCGGCGGGTACGGGGGGACCCTAGGACAGGGTTATCAGGAGACCCAGTACTTC.

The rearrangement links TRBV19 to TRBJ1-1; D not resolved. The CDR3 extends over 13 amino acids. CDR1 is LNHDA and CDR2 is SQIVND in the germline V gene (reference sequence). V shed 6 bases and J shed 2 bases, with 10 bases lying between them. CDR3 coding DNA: TGTGCCAGTAGCTTAAACCCCAACACTGAAGCTTTCTTT. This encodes CASSLNPNTEAFF.

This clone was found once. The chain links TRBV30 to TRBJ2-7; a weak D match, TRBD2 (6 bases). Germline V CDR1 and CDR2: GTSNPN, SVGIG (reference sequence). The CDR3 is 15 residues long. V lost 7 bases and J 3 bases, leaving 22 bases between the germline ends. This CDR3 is CASRAHSGLIYEQYF. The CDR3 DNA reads TGTGCCTCCCGAGCCCATAGCGGTTTAATCTACGAGCAGTACTTC. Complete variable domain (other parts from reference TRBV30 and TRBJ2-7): SQTIHQWPATLVQPVGSPLSLECTVEGTSNPNLYWYRQAAGRGLQLLFYSVGIGQISSEVPQNLSASRPQDRQFILSSKKLLLSDSGFYLCASRAHSGLIYEQYFGPGTRLTVT.

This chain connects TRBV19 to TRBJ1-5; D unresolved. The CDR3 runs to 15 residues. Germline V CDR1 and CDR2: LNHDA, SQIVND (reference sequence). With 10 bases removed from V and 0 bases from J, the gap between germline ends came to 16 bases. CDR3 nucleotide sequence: TGTGCCACCCACGACCACCCTTATAGCAATCAGCCCCAGCATTTT. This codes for CATHDHPYSNQPQHF.

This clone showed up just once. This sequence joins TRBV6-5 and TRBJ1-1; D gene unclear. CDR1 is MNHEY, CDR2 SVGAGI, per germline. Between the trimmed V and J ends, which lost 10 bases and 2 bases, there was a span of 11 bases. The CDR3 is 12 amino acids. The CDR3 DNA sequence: TGTGCCACTTCCCGGGTCAACACTGAAGCTTTCTTT. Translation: CATSRVNTEAFF.